The TCR beta chain under discussion was sequenced for a study of shared clonotypes between healthy human individuals. Some clones are missing from TCRdb's copy, which holds only in-frame ones; the method was immunoSEQ multiplex PCR. The sample records over 400,000 clones, around 73% being singletons. The germline gives CDR1 SGHNT, CDR2 YENEEA. Trimming left V 2 bases short and J 1 base short, with 13 bases between. This CDR3 comprises 16 residues. The clonotype comes from a woman between 35 and 50 years old in good health. Some clones in this sample may be carry-over from other donors' samples. Material for sequencing was PBMCs. The gene calls are TRBV11-3 and TRBJ2-3; TRBD1 might be the D (6 bases). The CDR3 loop is CASSLRRQDRTDTQYF. CDR3 nucleotides: TGTGCCAGCAGCTTAAGGCGACAGGACCGCACAGATACGCAGTATTTT.